This is a list of T cell receptor beta chains from one sample in a study of T cell responses to AZD1222 COVID-19 vaccine. Clones were read by immunoSEQ multiplex PCR, and TCRdb kept only the in-frame ones, dropping some. There are approximately 150,000 clones in the sample; roughly nine tenths occur only once, and 1.5% to 2% lies in the top ten. The specimen comprised peripheral blood, sampled on day 0 of AZD1222 vaccination. All receptors derive from an adult in good health. The CDR3 runs from the conserved cysteine through the conserved F or W. D genes are given only for firm matches. Some rows mark clone size as missing; the rest say once, few, many or name a class of expanded clone.

. TRBJ1-4 . TRBV5-1 CASSLGGGDEKLFF TGCGCCAGCAGCTTGGGGGGAGGGGATGAAAAACTGTTTTTT
. TRBJ1-5 . TRBV19 CAVKGGEDNQPQHF TGTGCCGTAAAAGGAGGGGAGGACAATCAGCCCCAGCATTTT
. TRBJ1-6 . TRBV11-2 CASSLERDSPLHF TGTGCCAGCAGCTTAGAGCGGGATTCACCCCTCCACTTT
. TRBJ1-1 . TRBV6-5 CASSFYQEGAEAFF TGTGCCAGCAGTTTCTACCAGGAAGGGGCTGAAGCTTTCTTT
. TRBJ2-3 . TRBV11-3 CASSLREAGWGDTQYF TGTGCCAGCAGCCTAAGGGAAGCGGGTTGGGGAGATACGCAGTATTTT
. TRBJ1-6 . TRBV5-6 CASSVGYDNSPLHF TGTGCCAGCAGCGTCGGATACGATAATTCACCCCTCCACTTT
. TRBJ2-3 . TRBV11-3 CASSPGQSAEGAQYF TGTGCCAGCAGCCCTGGTCAATCGGCGGAAGGAGCGCAGTATTTT
. TRBJ1-5 . TRBV19 CASSIMQGSGQPQHF TGTGCCAGTAGTATCATGCAGGGGTCAGGTCAGCCCCAGCATTTT
. TRBJ1-5 few TRBV6-4 CASSDSSNQPQHF TGTGCCAGCAGTGACTCTAGCAATCAGCCCCAGCATTTT
. TRBJ2-7 once TRBV25-1 CASSVIQGTGSYEQYF TGTGCCAGCAGTGTAATACAGGGAACGGGATCCTACGAGCAGTACTTC
TRBD1 TRBJ1-1 . TRBV28 CASSPHRGANTEAFF TGTGCCAGCTCTCCCCACAGGGGGGCGAACACTGAAGCTTTCTTT
. TRBJ2-3 once TRBV18 CASSPRRDRTSTDTQYF TGTGCCAGCTCACCACGCCGCGACAGGACTAGCACAGATACGCAGTATTTT
. TRBJ1-4 . TRBV7-3 CASSSTLGQKLFF TGTGCCAGCAGTTCAACCCTAGGCCAAAAACTGTTTTTT
TRBD2 TRBJ2-2 . TRBV3-1/TRBV3-2 CASSQGASGANTGELFF TGTGCCAGCAGCCAAGGGGCTAGCGGGGCGAACACCGGGGAGCTGTTTTTT
. TRBJ1-6 once TRBV29-1 CSDNREARPLHF TGCAGCGACAACAGAGAGGCTAGGCCCCTCCACTTT
. TRBJ1-5 . TRBV4-1 CASSQEGSGNQPQHF TGCGCCAGCAGCCAAGAAGGGTCGGGCAATCAGCCCCAGCATTTT
. TRBJ1-1 . TRBV6-5 CASSSPGTKNTEAFF TGTGCCAGCAGTTCCCCCGGGACAAAGAACACTGAAGCTTTCTTT
. TRBJ1-2 . TRBV30 CAWSPNTGTQYGYTF TGTGCCTGGAGTCCTAATACCGGGACCCAGTATGGCTACACCTTC
. TRBJ1-2 . TRBV6-6 CASSYSPSAYDYTF TGTGCCAGCAGTTACTCGCCCAGCGCCTATGACTACACCTTC
. TRBJ1-1 once TRBV14 CASSPVRFRGEAFF TGTGCCAGCAGCCCCGTACGGTTCAGGGGTGAAGCTTTCTTT